This T cell receptor beta chain was observed in a study of OX40 agonist ivuxolimab in advanced cancers. Method: immunoSEQ multiplex PCR; TCRdb's copy keeps in-frame clones and lacks some. This sample carries fewer than 65,000 clones, 70% to 85% of them seen once, and the ten largest clones take 3.5% to 4.5%. This CDR3 is 13 amino acids long. Germline V gives CDR1 SSHAT, CDR2 FNYEAQ (reference sequence). V lost 5 bases and J lost 3; bases outside the gene matches: 4. Sequenced material: CD4+ or CD8+ T cells sorted from blood, taken in a trial of the OX40 agonist ivuxolimab. The sequence came from an adult with an advanced solid tumor such as melanoma, head and neck, liver or kidney cancer. The chain is built from TRBV7-7 and TRBJ2-7; 7 nucleotides align to TRBD1. The CDR3 nucleotides are TGTGCCAGCAGCCAGGGGGACAGCTACGAGCAGTACTTC. The encoded protein is CASSQGDSYEQYF.